These T cell receptor beta chains were read from a single sample in a study of blood T cell repertoires in COVID-19. Profiled with immunoSEQ multiplex PCR; TCRdb holds only in-frame clones, not every one. Among under 450,000 clones listed, roughly 90% were seen once. Material: PBMCs or T cells enriched from blood (not recorded which). These TCRs come from a middle-aged woman who had been exposed to COVID-19. CDR3s include the opening cysteine and the closing phenylalanine or tryptophan. D genes are given only for firm matches. Some rows mark clone size as missing; the rest say once, few, many or name a class of expanded clone.

NA	TRBD2	TRBV5-8	TRBJ2-7	TGTGCCAGCAGCTTGATCGGGAGGGGAGCCTACGAGCAGTACTTC	CASSLIGRGAYEQYF
NA	TRBD2	TRBV20-1	TRBJ2-3	TGCAGTGCCAGTATTGGTCTAGCGGGGGTAGCGGATACGCAGTATTTT	CSASIGLAGVADTQYF
few	TRBD1	TRBV7-9	TRBJ2-7	TGTGCCAGCAGCCCCACTGGTCCCGGGACAGGGGGGCACTCCTACGAGCAGTACTTC	CASSPTGPGTGGHSYEQYF
NA	TRBD2	TRBV7-6	TRBJ2-1	TGTGCCAGCAGCTATAGCGGGTGGGGCTACAATGAGCAGTTCTTC	CASSYSGWGYNEQFF
NA	TRBD2	TRBV5-1	TRBJ2-2	TGCGCCAGCAGCGCGGGGGGTCCCGGGGAGCTGTTTTTT	CASSAGGPGELFF
NA	TRBD1	TRBV6-2/TRBV6-3	TRBJ1-6	TGTGCCAGCAGTTACTCCGGGACAGGGCAAGAAGGCGTAAATTCACCCCTCCACTTT	CASSYSGTGQEGVNSPLHF
NA	NA	TRBV9	TRBJ2-3	TGTGCCAGCAGCGTAGTAGGACAGTCCCCAACAGATACGCAGTATTTT	CASSVVGQSPTDTQYF
NA	NA	TRBV5-1	TRBJ1-2	TGCGCCAGCAGCACCGACAGGAACTATGGCTACACCTTC	CASSTDRNYGYTF
NA	NA	TRBV5-5	TRBJ1-3	TGTGCCAGCAGCTTGGGTCCCCAGGACAGCTTCCGAAACACCATATATTTT	CASSLGPQDSFRNTIYF
NA	TRBD1	TRBV4-1	TRBJ1-6	TGCGCCAGCAGCCAACCTCCAGGGGGCAGTAATTCACCCCTCCACTTT	CASSQPPGGSNSPLHF
NA	TRBD2	TRBV19	TRBJ2-3	TGTGCCAGTACTCTAGCGGGACTAGATACGCAGTATTTT	CASTLAGLDTQYF